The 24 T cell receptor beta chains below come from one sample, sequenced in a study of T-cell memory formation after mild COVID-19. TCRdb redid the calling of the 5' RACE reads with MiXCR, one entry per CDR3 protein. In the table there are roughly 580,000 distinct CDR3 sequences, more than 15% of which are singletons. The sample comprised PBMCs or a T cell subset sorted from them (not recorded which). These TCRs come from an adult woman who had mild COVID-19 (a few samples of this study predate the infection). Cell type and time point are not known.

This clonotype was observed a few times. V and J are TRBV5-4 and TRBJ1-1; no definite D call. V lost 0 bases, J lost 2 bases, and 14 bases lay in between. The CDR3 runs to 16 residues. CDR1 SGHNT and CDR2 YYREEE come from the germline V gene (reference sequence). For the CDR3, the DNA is TGTGCCAGCAGCTTGGGATCGAAACGGGGAAACACTGAAGCTTTCTTT. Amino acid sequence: CASSLGSKRGNTEAFF.

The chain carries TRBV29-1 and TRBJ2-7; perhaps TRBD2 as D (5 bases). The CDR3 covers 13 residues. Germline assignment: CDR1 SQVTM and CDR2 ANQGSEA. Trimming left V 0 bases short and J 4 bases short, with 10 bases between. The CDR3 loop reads CSVEDGERYEQYF. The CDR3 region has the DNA TGCAGCGTTGAAGACGGGGAGAGGTACGAGCAGTACTTC.

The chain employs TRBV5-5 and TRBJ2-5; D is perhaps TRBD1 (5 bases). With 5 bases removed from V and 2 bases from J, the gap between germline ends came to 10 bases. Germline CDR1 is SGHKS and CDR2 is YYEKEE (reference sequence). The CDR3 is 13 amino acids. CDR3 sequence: CASRQDRQETQYF. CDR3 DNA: TGTGCCAGCAGACAAGACAGACAAGAGACCCAGTACTTC.

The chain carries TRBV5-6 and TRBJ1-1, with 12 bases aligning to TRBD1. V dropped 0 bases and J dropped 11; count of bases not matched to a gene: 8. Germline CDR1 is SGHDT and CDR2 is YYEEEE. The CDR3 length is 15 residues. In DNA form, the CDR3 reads TGTGCCAGCAGCTTGGTCGGGACAGGGGGCGCGGAGGCTTTCTTT. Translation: CASSLVGTGGAEAFF.

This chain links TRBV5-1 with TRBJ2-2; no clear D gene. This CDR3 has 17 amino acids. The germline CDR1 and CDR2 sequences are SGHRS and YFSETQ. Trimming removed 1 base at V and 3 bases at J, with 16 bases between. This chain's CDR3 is CASSLNLLRSYTGELFF. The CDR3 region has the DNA TGCGCCAGCAGCTTGAACCTACTTCGAAGCTACACCGGGGAGCTGTTTTTT.

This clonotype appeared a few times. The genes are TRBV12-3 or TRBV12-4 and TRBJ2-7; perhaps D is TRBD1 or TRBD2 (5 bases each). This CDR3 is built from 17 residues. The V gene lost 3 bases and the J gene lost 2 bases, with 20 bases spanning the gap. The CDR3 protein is CASSFSFWDDQTYEQYF. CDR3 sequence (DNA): TGTGCCAGCAGTTTTAGTTTTTGGGACGACCAAACCTACGAGCAGTACTTC.

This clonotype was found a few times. The CDR3 sequence is CASSFYGQTHQPQHF. Written as DNA, the CDR3 is TGTGCCAGCAGCTTTTACGGACAGACTCATCAGCCCCAGCATTTT. The chain is built from TRBV5-6 and TRBJ1-5, with a weak D call TRBD1 (6 bases). Trimming removed 2 bases at V and 5 bases at J, with 14 bases between. Germline values: CDR1 SGHDT, CDR2 YYEEEE. There are 15 residues in the CDR3.

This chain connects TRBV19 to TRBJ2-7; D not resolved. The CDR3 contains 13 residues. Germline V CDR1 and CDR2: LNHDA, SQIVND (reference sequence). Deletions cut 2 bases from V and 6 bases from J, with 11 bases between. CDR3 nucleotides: TGTGCCAGTAGTATACTTGGCAGCGCCGAGCAGTACTTC. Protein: CASSILGSAEQYF.

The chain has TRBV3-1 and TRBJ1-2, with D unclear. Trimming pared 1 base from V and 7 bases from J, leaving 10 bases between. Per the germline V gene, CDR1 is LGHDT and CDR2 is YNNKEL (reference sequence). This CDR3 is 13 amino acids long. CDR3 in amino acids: CASSQVNSGGYTF. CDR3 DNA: TGTGCCAGCAGCCAAGTCAATTCCGGTGGCTACACCTTC.

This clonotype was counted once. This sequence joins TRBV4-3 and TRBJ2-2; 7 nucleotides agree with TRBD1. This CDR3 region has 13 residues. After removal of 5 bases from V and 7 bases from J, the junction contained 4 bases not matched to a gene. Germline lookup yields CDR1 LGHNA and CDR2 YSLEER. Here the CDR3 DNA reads TGCGCCAGCAGCGCCAGGGGGAGCGGGGAGCTGTTTTTT. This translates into CASSARGSGELFF.

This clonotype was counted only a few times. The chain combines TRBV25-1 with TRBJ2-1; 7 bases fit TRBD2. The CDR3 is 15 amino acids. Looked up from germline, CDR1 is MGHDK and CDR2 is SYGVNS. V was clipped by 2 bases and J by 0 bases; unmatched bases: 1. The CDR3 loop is CASSERGGSYNEQFF. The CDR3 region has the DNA TGTGCCAGCAGTGAACGCGGGGGCTCCTACAATGAGCAGTTCTTC.

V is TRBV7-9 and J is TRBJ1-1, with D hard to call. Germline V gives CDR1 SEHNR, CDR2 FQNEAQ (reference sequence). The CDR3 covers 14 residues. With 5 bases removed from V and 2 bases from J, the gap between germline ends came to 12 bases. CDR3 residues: CASSHLMENTEAFF. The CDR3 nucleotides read TGTGCCAGCAGCCATCTTATGGAAAACACTGAAGCTTTCTTT.

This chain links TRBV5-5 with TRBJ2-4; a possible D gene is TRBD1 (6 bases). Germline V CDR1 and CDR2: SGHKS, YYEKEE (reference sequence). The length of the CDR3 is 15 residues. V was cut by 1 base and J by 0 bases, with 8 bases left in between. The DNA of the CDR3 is TGTGCCAGCAGCTTGTGGACAGTAGCCAAAAACATTCAGTACTTC. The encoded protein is CASSLWTVAKNIQYF.

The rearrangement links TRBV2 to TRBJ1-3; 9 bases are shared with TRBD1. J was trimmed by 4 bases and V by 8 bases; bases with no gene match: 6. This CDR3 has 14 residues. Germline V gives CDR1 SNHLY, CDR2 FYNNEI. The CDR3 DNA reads TGTGCCAGCGGCGGACAGGGGCTCGGAAACACCATATATTTT. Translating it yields CASGGQGLGNTIYF.

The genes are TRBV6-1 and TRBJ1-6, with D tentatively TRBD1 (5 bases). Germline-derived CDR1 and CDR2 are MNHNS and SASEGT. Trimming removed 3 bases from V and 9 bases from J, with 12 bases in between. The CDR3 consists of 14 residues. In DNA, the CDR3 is TGTGCCAGCAGTGAGAGGGGTCGGAGTTCACCCCTCCACTTT. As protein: CASSERGRSSPLHF.

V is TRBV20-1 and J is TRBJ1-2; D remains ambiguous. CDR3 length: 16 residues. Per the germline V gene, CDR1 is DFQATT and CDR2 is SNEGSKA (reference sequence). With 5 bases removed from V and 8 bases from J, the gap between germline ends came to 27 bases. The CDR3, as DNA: TGCAGTGCTCAGGCCCCGGTTGTCACTCTAATGGGCGGCTACACCTTC. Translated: CSAQAPVVTLMGGYTF.

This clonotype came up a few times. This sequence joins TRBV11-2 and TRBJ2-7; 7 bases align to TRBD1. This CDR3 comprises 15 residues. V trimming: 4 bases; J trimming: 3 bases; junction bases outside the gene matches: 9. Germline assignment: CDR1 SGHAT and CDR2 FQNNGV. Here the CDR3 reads CASSSIRTGIYEQYF. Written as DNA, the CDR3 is TGTGCCAGCAGCTCCATCCGGACAGGAATCTACGAGCAGTACTTC.

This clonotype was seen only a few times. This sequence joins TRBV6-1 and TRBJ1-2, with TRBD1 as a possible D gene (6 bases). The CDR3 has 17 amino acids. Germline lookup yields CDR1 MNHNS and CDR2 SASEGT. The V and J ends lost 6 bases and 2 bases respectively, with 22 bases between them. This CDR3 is CASSQIPLTGWNYGYTF. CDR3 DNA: TGTGCCAGCAGCCAAATTCCATTGACAGGATGGAACTATGGCTACACCTTC.

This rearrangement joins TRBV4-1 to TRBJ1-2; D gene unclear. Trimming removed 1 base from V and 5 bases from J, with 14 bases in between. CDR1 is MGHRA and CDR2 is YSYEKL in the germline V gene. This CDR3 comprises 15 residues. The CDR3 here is CASSQVVSGGYGYTF. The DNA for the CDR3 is TGCGCCAGCAGCCAAGTCGTCTCAGGAGGTTATGGCTACACCTTC.

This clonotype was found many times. The CDR3 sequence: CASSLGLAGVEQYF. CDR3 nucleotides: TGTGCCAGCAGCTTAGGGCTAGCGGGCGTCGAGCAGTACTTC. The chain carries TRBV7-2 and TRBJ2-7; 8 bases are shared with TRBD2. The germline gives CDR1 SGHTA, CDR2 FQGNSA. V shed 1 base and J 6 bases; nucleotides not matched to a gene: 5. CDR3 size: 14 residues. Full variable domain (missing parts from reference TRBV7-2 and TRBJ2-7): GAGVSQSPSNKVTEKGKDVELRCDPISGHTALYWYRQSLGQGLEFLIYFQGNSAPDKSGLPSDRFSAERTGGSVSTLTIQRTQQEDSAVYLCASSLGLAGVEQYFGPGTRLTVT.

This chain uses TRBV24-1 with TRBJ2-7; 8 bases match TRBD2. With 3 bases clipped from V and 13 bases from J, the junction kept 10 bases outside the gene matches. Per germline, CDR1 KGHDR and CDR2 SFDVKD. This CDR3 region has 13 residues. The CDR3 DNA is TGTGCCACCAGTGATCCGACCGTAGCGGGGCAATACTTC. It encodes CATSDPTVAGQYF.

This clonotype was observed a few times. Written as DNA, the CDR3 is TGCGCCAGCAGCTTGGCATGGGGGGGATCCAATGAGCAGTTCTTC. Its translation: CASSLAWGGSNEQFF. This sequence joins TRBV5-1 and TRBJ2-1, with 7 bases fitting TRBD2. Germline CDR1 is SGHRS and CDR2 is YFSETQ. The J segment lost 6 bases and the V segment lost 0 bases, leaving 6 bases of the junction unmatched. The CDR3 runs 15 residues.

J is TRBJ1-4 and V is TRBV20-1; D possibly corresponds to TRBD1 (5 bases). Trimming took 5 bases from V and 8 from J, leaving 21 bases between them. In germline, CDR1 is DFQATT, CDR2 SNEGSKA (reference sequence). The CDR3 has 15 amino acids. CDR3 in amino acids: CSASPRPLGGEKLFF. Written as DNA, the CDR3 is TGCAGTGCTTCCCCCCGACCCCTGGGGGGGGAAAAACTGTTTTTT.

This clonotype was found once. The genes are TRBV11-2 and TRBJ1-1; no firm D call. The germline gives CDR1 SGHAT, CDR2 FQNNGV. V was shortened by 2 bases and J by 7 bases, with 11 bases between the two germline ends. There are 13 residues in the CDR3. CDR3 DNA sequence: TGTGCCAGCAGCTTAATGGTACAAGTTGAAGCTTTCTTT. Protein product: CASSLMVQVEAFF.